This TCR beta chain emerged from a study of T cell repertoires in cytomegalovirus infection. Study information: An indication of both CMV infection and matching HLA type came from public TCR beta signatures.

TCRdb used MiXCR to reprocess the reads, holding one entry per CDR3 protein. The data show hundreds of thousands of distinct CDR3 sequences, 30% to 35% seen once. Notes on the study in general: There were carriers of CMV plus the relevant HLA, and cumulative public TCR beta family frequency identified them.

Germline CDR1 reads KGHDR; CDR2 reads SFDVKD. CDR3 size: 15 residues. V trimming: 4 bases; J trimming: 2 bases; junction bases outside the gene matches: 6. This clonotype was counted ten times or more. What it binds is not known. The source material was cultured PBMCs, sampled from culture after CMV antigen stimulation. This TCR was sampled from a human donor in good health (CMV status not recorded). Some clones in this sample may be carry-over from other donors' samples. The chain combines TRBV24-1 with TRBJ2-7, with 8 bases that match TRBD1. CDR3 protein: CATSDSTGEPYEQYV. The CDR3 nucleotides read TGTGCCACCAGTGACTCGACAGGGGAACCCTACGAGCAGTACGTC.